Below are 26 T cell receptor beta chains sequenced from a single sample in a study of technical replicates of blood from a few donors. Data came from immunoSEQ multiplex PCR; TCRdb stores just in-frame clones and leaves some out. This sample yields approximately 16,000 clones, of which roughly 86% are seen a single time; 9.5% to 11% belongs to the top ten. Material for sequencing was PBMCs. The receptors shown here come from a human donor in good health.

The rearrangement joins TRBV5-1 to TRBJ2-7; TRBD1 matches at 11 bases. The CDR3 extends over 14 amino acids. Germline V gives CDR1 SGHRS, CDR2 YFSETQ. Trimming took 2 bases from V and 3 from J; bases not matched to a gene: 1. For the CDR3, the DNA is TGCGCCAGCAGCTTCGGGACAGGGGGCTACGAGCAGTACTTC. Translated: CASSFGTGGYEQYF.

This clone appeared once. The chain recombines TRBV14 with TRBJ2-3, with a possible D match to TRBD2 (5 bases). CDR3 length: 13 amino acids. Trimming removed 6 bases at V and 0 bases at J, with 7 bases between. Germline values: CDR1 SGHDN, CDR2 FVKESK. For the CDR3, the DNA is TGTGCCAGCAGGCGGACTAGCACAGATACGCAGTATTTT. Translated, it gives CASRRTSTDTQYF.

This chain's CDR3 is CASSEGLAGGETQYF. DNA of the CDR3: TGTGCCAGCAGTGAAGGACTAGCGGGAGGGGAGACCCAGTACTTC. The rearrangement joins TRBV2 to TRBJ2-5; 14 bases are a match to TRBD2. This CDR3 region has 15 residues. Germline V gives CDR1 SNHLY, CDR2 FYNNEI. Trimming cost V 1 base and J 5 bases; bases outside gene matches: 0.

The chain recombines TRBV12-5 with TRBJ1-2, with a tentative D call TRBD1 (5 bases). Germline-derived CDR1 and CDR2 are LGHNT and FRNRAP. This CDR3 comprises 18 residues. Between the trimmed V and J ends, which lost 2 bases and 1 base, there was a span of 20 bases. The CDR3 is CASGLFLGEGRVNYGYTF. The CDR3 DNA reads TGTGCTAGTGGTTTGTTCCTAGGCGAGGGGAGGGTTAACTATGGCTACACCTTC.

The chain has TRBV19 and TRBJ2-1, with 12 positions matching TRBD1. This CDR3 has 14 residues. From germline, CDR1 is LNHDA and CDR2 SQIVND (reference sequence). V trimming: 5 bases; J trimming: 7 bases; junction bases outside the gene matches: 3. CDR3 residues: CASSAGQGANEQFF. The DNA for the CDR3 is TGTGCCAGTAGTGCGGGACAGGGGGCGAATGAGCAGTTCTTC.

The rearrangement joins TRBV6-1 to TRBJ2-7, with 14 nucleotides matching TRBD2. CDR1 and CDR2 (germline): MNHNS, SASEGT. This CDR3 region has 19 residues. Trimming removed 0 bases from V and 4 bases from J; junction bases left unmatched: 11. The CDR3 reads CASSEARPGLAGEEYEQYF. The CDR3, as DNA: TGTGCCAGCAGTGAAGCTAGACCGGGACTAGCGGGAGAAGAATACGAGCAGTACTTC.

CDR3 coding DNA: TGCAGCGCTGGGACAGGGGAGGAAAAACTGTTTTTT. It codes for CSAGTGEEKLFF. The rearrangement uses TRBV29-1 and TRBJ1-4; 10 bases map to TRBD1. This CDR3 has 12 amino acids. The V segment lost 7 bases and the J segment 8 bases; nucleotides outside the gene matches: 4. Germline V CDR1 and CDR2: SQVTM, ANQGSEA.

The CDR3 DNA reads as TGTGCCAGCAGTGAAGACAGGGAGAACACTGAAGCTTTCTTT. It encodes CASSEDRENTEAFF. The chain combines TRBV25-1 with TRBJ1-1; 7 nucleotides align to TRBD1. Per germline, CDR1 MGHDK and CDR2 SYGVNS. This CDR3 spans 14 amino acids. The trim removed 2 bases at V and 1 base at J, leaving 1 base unmatched.

The genes are TRBV30 and TRBJ1-2; 7 nucleotides match TRBD1. This CDR3 comprises 11 residues. The germline V gene has CDR1 GTSNPN and CDR2 SVGIG (reference sequence). The J segment lost 8 bases and the V segment lost 8 bases, leaving 8 bases of the junction unmatched. Written as DNA, the CDR3 is TGTGCCCGCGAATTAGGGGGCGGCTACACCTTC. Its protein product is CARELGGGYTF.

The gene calls are TRBV29-1 and TRBJ2-7; no definite D call. Germline CDR1 SQVTM, CDR2 ANQGSEA. Trimming took off 2 bases at V and 0 bases at J, with 5 bases between the two ends. The CDR3 runs 12 residues. The DNA for the CDR3 is TGCAGCGTTGAACTTAGCTCCTACGAGCAGTACTTC. It yields the protein CSVELSSYEQYF.

This clone was detected only once. The chain is built from TRBV7-9 and TRBJ1-2, with 12 nucleotides matching TRBD1. The CDR3 sequence is 15 residues long. The trim removed 5 bases at V and 4 bases at J, leaving 5 bases unmatched. CDR1 and CDR2 from the germline V gene are SEHNR and FQNEAQ (reference sequence). The CDR3 DNA follows: TGTGCCAGCAGCATGGGGGACAGGGGGCCCTATGGCTACACCTTC. Amino acids: CASSMGDRGPYGYTF.

The chain carries TRBV9 and TRBJ2-2; 13 bases are a match to TRBD2. V lost 3 bases, J lost 8 bases, and 4 bases stayed unmatched. Per germline, CDR1 SGDLS and CDR2 YYNGEE. CDR3 length: 15 amino acids. The CDR3 loop is CASSGPGLAGGELFF. The CDR3 nucleotides read TGTGCCAGCAGCGGACCGGGACTAGCGGGGGGGGAGCTGTTTTTT.

The chain is built from TRBV2 and TRBJ1-4; D is ambiguous. In germline, CDR1 is SNHLY, CDR2 FYNNEI. V shed 3 bases and J shed 13 bases, with 12 bases lying between them. CDR3 length equals 12 residues. CDR3: CASSDPPEGLFF. CDR3 coding DNA: TGTGCCAGCAGTGACCCCCCGGAGGGACTGTTTTTT.

The V and J genes are TRBV15 and TRBJ2-3; 9 bases align to TRBD2. This CDR3 contains 15 residues. From germline, CDR1 is LNHNV and CDR2 YYDKDF (reference sequence). J lost 4 bases, V lost 5 bases, and 7 bases had no gene match. For the CDR3, the DNA is TGTGCCACCAGCTGGTCAGCGGGAGGCTCAGATACGCAGTATTTT. Protein product: CATSWSAGGSDTQYF. The entire variable domain, with the rest obtained from reference TRBV15 and TRBJ2-3, is as follows: DAMVIQNPRYQVTQFGKPVTLSCSQTLNHNVMYWYQQKSSQAPKLLFHYYDKDFNNEADTPDNFQSRRPNTSFCFLDIRSPGLGDTAMYLCATSWSAGGSDTQYFGPGTRLTVL.

The chain couples TRBV5-1 to TRBJ2-3, with D unresolved. There are 13 residues in the CDR3. CDR1 is SGHRS, CDR2 YFSETQ, per germline. V dropped 2 bases and J dropped 4 bases, with 8 bases sitting between them. In DNA, the CDR3 is TGCGCCAGCAGCTTATCACAACCAGATACGCAGTATTTT. Translating gives CASSLSQPDTQYF.

The sample holds one count of this clone. V and J are TRBV6-4 and TRBJ2-5, with a tentative D call TRBD1 (6 bases). This CDR3 spans 19 amino acids. Trimming removed 0 bases from V and 2 bases from J, with 22 bases in between. CDR1 and CDR2 from the germline V gene are MRHNA and SNTAGT. In DNA form, the CDR3 reads TGTGCCAGCAGTGACTCTAGGCAGGGGCCGGTATTCGGGCAAGAGACCCAGTACTTC. Its translation is CASSDSRQGPVFGQETQYF.

This clone was seen just once. This chain links TRBV10-3 with TRBJ2-1; a possible D gene is TRBD2 (5 bases). The CDR3 is 19 residues long. V was clipped by 0 bases and J by 5 bases, with 23 bases between them. Per germline, CDR1 ENHRY and CDR2 SYGVKD. CDR3: CAISESDEGRTFFDNEQFF. CDR3 nucleotides: TGTGCCATCAGTGAGTCTGATGAGGGCAGGACGTTCTTCGACAATGAGCAGTTCTTC.

The V call is TRBV10-3, the J call TRBJ2-7; 8 bases fit TRBD2. Germline V gene sequence: CDR1 ENHRY, CDR2 SYGVKD. The CDR3 is 14 amino acids. J gave up 10 bases and V 3 bases, and 11 bases lay outside the gene matches. CDR3 sequence reads: CAISDSGNGSEQYF. The DNA for the CDR3 is TGTGCCATCAGTGATAGCGGGAACGGTTCGGAACAGTACTTC.

This clone was observed a few times. The gene calls are TRBV12-2 and TRBJ2-2; no DNA check was done on the table's D call, TRBD2. TRBV12-2 is tagged as a pseudogene. This CDR3 is built from 18 residues. CDR3 nucleotides: TGTGCAAGTCGCTTAGACGGGCTCAACGGGAGATCTACCGGGGAGCTGTTTTTT. The encoded protein is CASRLDGLNGRSTGELFF.

V is TRBV7-2 and J is TRBJ2-4; D is perhaps TRBD1 (6 bases). The CDR3 is 14 residues long. Looked up from germline, CDR1 is SGHTA and CDR2 is FQGNSA. V gave up 5 bases and J gave up 9 bases, with 17 bases separating them. The CDR3 reads CASSQNPGHSIQYF. The CDR3 DNA reads TGTGCCAGCAGCCAAAATCCGGGACATAGCATTCAGTACTTC.

This clone was observed once. This chain links TRBV7-6 with TRBJ2-3, with 7 bases identical to TRBD2. The germline CDR1 and CDR2 sequences are SGHVS and FNYEAQ. The CDR3 length is 17 residues. Trimming removed 2 bases from V and 0 bases from J; junction bases left unmatched: 8. The CDR3 region has the DNA TGTGCCAGCAGCTTAAGAGGACTAGGGCCTAGCACAGATACGCAGTATTTT. Translating it yields CASSLRGLGPSTDTQYF.

This clone appeared a single time. This chain connects TRBV9 to TRBJ2-7; TRBD2 aligns across 8 bases. This CDR3 has 13 residues. Germline V gives CDR1 SGDLS, CDR2 YYNGEE. J lost 2 bases, V lost 3 bases, and 1 base had no gene match. CDR3 nucleotides: TGTGCCAGCAGCGGTAGCGGGACCTACGAGCAGTACTTC. Its protein is CASSGSGTYEQYF.

The V gene is TRBV6-1, the J gene TRBJ1-5; 8 bases line up with TRBD1. With V trimmed by 4 bases and J by 6 bases, 2 bases remained unmatched. CDR1 and CDR2 (germline): MNHNS, SASEGT. This CDR3 has 13 residues. This chain's CDR3 is CASSGQGIQPQHF. In DNA form, the CDR3 reads TGTGCCAGCAGTGGACAGGGGATTCAGCCCCAGCATTTT.

This chain connects TRBV2 to TRBJ2-3; D may be TRBD1 (6 bases). From germline, CDR1 is SNHLY and CDR2 FYNNEI. With 6 bases removed from V and 2 bases from J, the gap between germline ends came to 9 bases. This CDR3 has 13 amino acids. This chain's CDR3 is CASRTGPTDTQYF. As DNA, the CDR3 is TGTGCCAGCAGGACAGGCCCCACAGATACGCAGTATTTT.

The chain combines TRBV25-1 with TRBJ1-2; the D gene is possibly TRBD1 (5 bases). V was pared by 4 bases and J by 2 bases, with 11 bases between. The length of the CDR3 is 14 residues. CDR1 and CDR2 from the germline V gene are MGHDK and SYGVNS. The CDR3 region has the DNA TGTGCCAGCAGTGGAGTGCCAGGGAACTATGGCTACACCTTC. Translated, it gives CASSGVPGNYGYTF.

The gene calls are TRBV5-6 and TRBJ2-5, with TRBD2 matching over 16 bases. Germline assignment: CDR1 SGHDT and CDR2 YYEEEE. V shed 1 base and J 4 bases; nucleotides not matched to a gene: 7. The CDR3 has 18 amino acids. The CDR3 protein is CASSLWGLAGGPSETQYF. The CDR3 coding sequence is TGTGCCAGCAGCTTGTGGGGACTAGCGGGAGGGCCCTCAGAGACCCAGTACTTC.